This TCR beta chain came from a study of shared clonotypes between healthy human individuals. Study in general: Three plates each covered CD4 naive and memory; CD8 naive two, CD8 memory one.

Investigators divided CD4+ cells into CD45RA+ naive and CD45RA-negative memory subsets. Deep was the level at which the assay was run. TCRdb's table, derived via immunoSEQ multiplex PCR, lists solely in-frame clones and lacks some. Of some 1.4 million clones listed, roughly 97% are singletons. In regard to this clone: What it binds is unknown.

The study's findings and limits: When compared with the clonotypes that were shared by all four sorted-subset donors, the non-shared clonotypes turned out to have lower generation probabilities.

Sequencing was done on a sample of naive CD4+ T cells sorted from blood. Subset of the sample: CD45RA+ positively selected. This sequence was found in a man aged 30 to 39 in good health.

As DNA, the CDR3 is TGTGCCAGCAACTCCAGGGGGACTAGCGGGAGAGATGAGCAGTACTTC. Its translation: CASNSRGTSGRDEQYF. The gene calls are TRBV5-5 and TRBJ2-7; 14 nucleotides line up with TRBD2. Germline V gene lookup returns CDR1 SGHKS and CDR2 YYEKEE (reference sequence). Unmatched junction bases numbered 12, after V lost 6 bases and J lost 7 bases. This CDR3 is 16 amino acids long.